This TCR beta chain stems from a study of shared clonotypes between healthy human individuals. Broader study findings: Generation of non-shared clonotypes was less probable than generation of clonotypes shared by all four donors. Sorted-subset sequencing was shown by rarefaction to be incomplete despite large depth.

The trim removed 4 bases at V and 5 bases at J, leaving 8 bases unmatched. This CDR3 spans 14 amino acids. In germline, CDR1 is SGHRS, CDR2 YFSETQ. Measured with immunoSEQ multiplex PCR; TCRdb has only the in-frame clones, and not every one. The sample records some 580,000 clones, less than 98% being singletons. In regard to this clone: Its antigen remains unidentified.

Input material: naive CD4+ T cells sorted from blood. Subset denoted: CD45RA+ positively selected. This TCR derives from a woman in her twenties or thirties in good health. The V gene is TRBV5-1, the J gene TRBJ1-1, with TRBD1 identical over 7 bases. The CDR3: CASSITGEGTEAFF. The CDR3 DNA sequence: TGCGCCAGCAGCATTACAGGGGAAGGGACTGAAGCTTTCTTT.